A single sample gave rise to the 21 T cell receptor beta chains below, sequenced in a study of cytomegalovirus exposure and HLA in healthy donors. Some clones are missing from TCRdb's copy, which holds only in-frame ones; the method was immunoSEQ multiplex PCR. Of 250,000 or so clones detected, 85% to 90% appear once; the ten largest clones hold around 3%. The sample consisted of PBMCs. The receptors shown here come from a man aged 18 to 30 in good health and CMV-seronegative.

Comment on this clone: The CDR3 end shows no conserved phenylalanine or tryptophan, and so a read error is likely. Because the CDR3's place on the DNA is in doubt, the DNA is left out and the CDR3 is given as listed by TCRdb. V usage is TRBV5-8 and J usage is TRBJ2-3; TRBD1, the D gene given by the table, was not confirmed from the DNA. Including both end residues, the CDR3 is 12 amino acids long. CDR1 and CDR2 from the germline V gene are SGHTS and YDEGEE. The CDR3 region is CASSLPTSPGQG.

The CDR3 is CASSGPARGNEKLFF. CDR3 bases: TGTGCCAGCAGCGGACCGGCTCGGGGTAATGAAAAACTGTTTTTT. J is TRBJ1-4 and V is TRBV2; no clear D gene. Trimming pared 6 bases from V and 4 bases from J, leaving 15 bases between. The CDR3 loop spans 15 amino acids. Germline-derived CDR1 and CDR2 are SNHLY and FYNNEI.

The chain links TRBV7-2 to TRBJ2-7; D perhaps matches TRBD1 (5 bases). Germline CDR1 SGHTA, CDR2 FQGNSA. The CDR3 has 14 amino acids. V dropped 5 bases and J dropped 6 bases, with 17 bases sitting between them. CDR3 nucleotides: TGTGCCAGCAGCCGTCCGGCCTTCCAGGGCGAGCAGTACTTC. Translated, it gives CASSRPAFQGEQYF.

As to this clone: The sample holds other DNA sequences that translate to the same CDR3. V gene TRBV4-3 combines with J gene TRBJ2-3; D is uncertain. V shed 0 bases and J shed 0 bases, with 7 bases lying between them. This CDR3 spans 15 amino acids. Germline V gene sequence: CDR1 LGHNA, CDR2 YSLEER. This CDR3 is CASSQDRGSTDTQYF. The CDR3 bases are TGCGCCAGCAGCCAAGATCGCGGTAGCACAGATACGCAGTATTTT.

The chain links TRBV6-6 to TRBJ2-7, with 8 bases matching TRBD1. CDR3 size: 13 residues. Germline V CDR1 and CDR2: MNHNY, SVGAGI (reference sequence). Trimming took 8 bases from V and 4 from J; bases not matched to a gene: 7. CDR3 nucleotides: TGTGCCAGCGGAAGGGACAGGTATTACGAGCAGTACTTC. Its protein is CASGRDRYYEQYF.

This clone came up once. This chain joins TRBV29-1 and TRBJ2-5; 9 bases fit TRBD1. Losses at the gene ends were 7 bases for V and 1 base for J; bases not matched to a gene: 7. The CDR3 length is 14 residues. Germline lookup yields CDR1 SQVTM and CDR2 ANQGSEA. CDR3 in DNA: TGCAGCGGGGGGACAGGGCTTATCCAAGAGACCCAGTACTTC. This codes for CSGGTGLIQETQYF.

Details on this clone: Other DNA sequences in this specimen translate into the identical CDR3. The chain is built from TRBV9 and TRBJ1-1; D is undetermined. Trimming took 0 bases from V and 4 from J, leaving 7 bases between them. The germline CDR1 and CDR2 sequences are SGDLS and YYNGEE. There are 13 residues in the CDR3. The DNA of the CDR3 is TGTGCCAGCAGCGTAGGCGGGAGCACTGAAGCTTTCTTT. It specifies CASSVGGSTEAFF.

V is TRBV7-2 and J is TRBJ2-3, with TRBD1 matching over 7 bases. Trimming cost V 5 bases and J 2 bases; bases outside gene matches: 7. Germline CDR1 SGHTA, CDR2 FQGNSA. The CDR3 runs to 15 residues. DNA of the CDR3: TGTGCCAGCAGCCCAGGGGGTGTGTCCACAGATACGCAGTATTTT. It yields the protein CASSPGGVSTDTQYF.

The V call is TRBV5-6, the J call TRBJ2-5; D is perhaps TRBD1 (6 bases). The CDR3 spans 14 residues. Per the germline V gene, CDR1 is SGHDT and CDR2 is YYEEEE. Between the trimmed V and J ends, which lost 5 bases and 1 base, there was a span of 12 bases. The CDR3 loop is CASRQRGGQETQYF. The CDR3 DNA follows: TGTGCCAGCAGGCAACGAGGGGGCCAAGAGACCCAGTACTTC.

This clone was recorded once. The gene calls are TRBV19 and TRBJ2-6, with D unclear. Germline V gives CDR1 LNHDA, CDR2 SQIVND (reference sequence). CDR3 length: 17 amino acids. The V end lost 0 bases, the J end lost 1 base, and 10 bases lay between the germline ends. The CDR3 here is CASSIDARTSGANVLTF. The DNA for the CDR3 is TGTGCCAGTAGTATAGATGCAAGAACTTCTGGGGCCAACGTCCTGACTTTC.

The rearrangement joins TRBV28 to TRBJ2-3; D might be TRBD2 (5 bases). The CDR3 consists of 15 residues. Trimming shortened V by 5 bases and J by 0 bases, and 12 bases separated the two germline ends. Germline V gene sequence: CDR1 MDHEN, CDR2 SYDVKM. CDR3 protein: CASSPRRGSTDTQYF. CDR3 bases: TGTGCCAGCAGTCCACGTAGAGGGAGCACAGATACGCAGTATTTT.

The chain is built from TRBV10-2 and TRBJ1-6; a weak D match, TRBD1 (5 bases). CDR3 size: 15 residues. V lost 1 base and J lost 10, with 14 bases in between. Germline V gene lookup returns CDR1 WSHSY and CDR2 SAAADI. CDR3 bases: TGCGCCAGCAGTGAGTGGGGCCTTATGGAATCACCCCTCCACTTT. Translated, it gives CASSEWGLMESPLHF.

The chain couples TRBV5-5 to TRBJ1-6; the match to TRBD1 covers 7 bases. Germline CDR1 SGHKS, CDR2 YYEKEE (reference sequence). Unmatched junction bases numbered 11, after V lost 5 bases and J lost 9 bases. There are 15 residues in the CDR3. CDR3 sequence: CASRPQGVSLSPLHF. CDR3 sequence (DNA): TGTGCCAGCAGACCTCAGGGGGTCTCTCTTTCACCCCTCCACTTT.

The chain carries TRBV7-2 and TRBJ1-5; D may be TRBD1 (6 bases). The CDR3 totals 14 residues. V was shortened by 5 bases and J by 9 bases, with 17 bases between the two germline ends. Per germline, CDR1 SGHTA and CDR2 FQGNSA. In DNA, the CDR3 is TGTGCCAGCAGCCCGGGGGCGGGGGCCCGGCCCCAGCATTTT. This gives the protein CASSPGAGARPQHF.

V is TRBV14 and J is TRBJ2-5; tentatively, D is TRBD1 (6 bases). Germline V gene sequence: CDR1 SGHDN, CDR2 FVKESK. V was shortened by 5 bases and J by 3 bases, with 13 bases between the two germline ends. This CDR3 contains 14 residues. The CDR3 DNA is TGTGCCAGCAGCAAAGGGGACACAGAAGAGACCCAGTACTTC. It is translated as CASSKGDTEETQYF.

Points on this clone: Other DNA sequences in the sample encode the same CDR3. The V and J genes are TRBV7-2 and TRBJ1-5; D is possibly TRBD1 (6 bases). The germline V gene has CDR1 SGHTA and CDR2 FQGNSA. CDR3 length: 14 residues. Between the trimmed V and J ends, which lost 5 bases and 0 bases, there was a span of 8 bases. CDR3 residues: CASSPGDSNQPQHF. The CDR3 DNA reads TGTGCCAGCAGCCCAGGGGATAGCAATCAGCCCCAGCATTTT.

V usage is TRBV18 and J usage is TRBJ2-1; weak D call: TRBD2 (6 bases). The CDR3 loop spans 16 amino acids. Trimming cost V 3 bases and J 0 bases, with 12 bases left between them. Looked up from germline, CDR1 is KGHSH and CDR2 is LQKENI. CDR3 amino acids: CASSPFGGSSYNEQFF. In nucleotides, the CDR3 is TGTGCCAGCTCACCTTTCGGGGGAAGCTCCTACAATGAGCAGTTCTTC.

Remarks on this clone: One end of the junction does not line up with germline, which may come from a read error. V and J are TRBV4-1 and TRBJ2-1, with D possibly being TRBD2 (5 bases). The CDR3 covers 15 residues. Germline lookup yields CDR1 MGHRA and CDR2 YSYEKL. CDR3 protein: CASSQENNDYDEQFF. Written as DNA, the CDR3 is TGCGCCAGCAGCCAAGAAAATAACGACTACGATGAGCAGTTCTTC.

The CDR3 bases are TGTGCCGGCCTATGGGAGTATCAAGAGACCCAGTACTTC. Residues: CAGLWEYQETQYF. The chain links TRBV30 to TRBJ2-5, with D tentatively TRBD2 (5 bases). CDR1 is GTSNPN and CDR2 is SVGIG in the germline V gene (reference sequence). The CDR3 is made up of 13 amino acids. V lost 8 bases and J lost 2, with 15 bases in between. Complete variable domain (other parts from reference TRBV30 and TRBJ2-5): SQTIHQWPATLVQPVGSPLSLECTVEGTSNPNLYWYRQAAGRGLQLLFYSVGIGQISSEVPQNLSASRPQDRQFILSSKKLLLSDSGFYLCAGLWEYQETQYFGPGTRLLVL.

This clone was seen a handful of times. The chain's CDR3 is CASSSQGNTGELFF. The CDR3 nucleotides read TGTGCCAGCTCCTCACAGGGGAACACCGGGGAGCTGTTTTTT. The chain has TRBV18 and TRBJ2-2; a possible D gene is TRBD1 (6 bases). Per germline, CDR1 KGHSH and CDR2 LQKENI. The V and J ends lost 6 bases and 1 base respectively, with 9 bases between them. The CDR3 has 14 amino acids.

V usage is TRBV9 and J usage is TRBJ2-7; tentatively, D is TRBD1 (7 bases). Germline V gene lookup returns CDR1 SGDLS and CDR2 YYNGEE. There are 15 residues in the CDR3. V was clipped by 4 bases and J by 2 bases, with 16 bases between them. CDR3 residues: CASSLRGGGPYEQYF. In DNA, the CDR3 is TGTGCCAGCAGCCTCCGAGGAGGGGGCCCCTACGAGCAGTACTTC.